A selection of T cell receptor beta chains follows, all from one sample in a study of blood T cell repertoires in COVID-19. Method: immunoSEQ multiplex PCR; TCRdb's copy keeps in-frame clones and lacks some. The sample contains some 150,000 clones, just under 85% of which appear only once. What was sequenced was peripheral blood. These TCRs come from a woman older than 75 with acute or convalescent COVID-19. CDR3s include the opening cysteine and the closing phenylalanine or tryptophan.

v_gene | CDR3aa
TRBV19 | CASQPPETATNEKLFF
TRBV5-4 | CASSPPRRGSNTGELFF
TRBV5-1 | CASERGGSYNEQFF
TRBV7-2 | CASSFSSQNTEAFF
TRBV18 | CASSPELSYNSPLHF
TRBV12-5 | CASGPDSATNEQFF
TRBV16 | CASSPRGLRYGYTF
TRBV7-8 | CASSFGGGASDTQYF
TRBV7-2 | CASSPHRENEKLFF
TRBV5-6 | CASSLVGQGLGGYTF
TRBV6-2/TRBV6-3 | CASSDPTGAGNQPQHF
TRBV27 | CASSLSITWKESPLHF
TRBV6-2/TRBV6-3 | CASSYRGGNYGYTF
TRBV9 | CASSVDPQGGGYTF
TRBV5-5 | CASSLGQGSRSLGSPLHF
TRBV7-2 | CASSSNRGRVEQYF
TRBV5-4 | CASSLETGTGYTF
TRBV13 | CASSSYRAGGRKNSPLHF
TRBV2 | CASTPGQGNTEAFF
TRBV18 | CASSFRTGNYGYTF
TRBV5-1 | CASSPGQGRKTEAFF
TRBV2 | CASGQSNYGYTF
TRBV2 | CASSEFLSTGELFF
TRBV9 | CASSQVGQGTEAFF
TRBV7-3 | CASSLQPAGGSYEQYF
TRBV5-1 | CASSLSGGTTDTQYF
TRBV6-1 | CASSEAAGTEAFF
TRBV10-3 | CASGDRVQETQYF
TRBV5-1 | CASNGGPGPDTQYF
TRBV10-3 | CAITGGDSYEQYF
TRBV7-2 | CASSLAATDRVNEKLFF
TRBV9 | CASSVVQYTEAFF
TRBV19 | CASSPALGNYGYTF
TRBV6-1 | CASSEALEVSFSFGRFGEQYF
TRBV5-1 | CASSAGTSGGLTDTQYF
TRBV11-2 | CASSPGGYGYTF
TRBV5-1 | CASSAGLAGGPFQYF
TRBV5-1 | CASSLRTGAGEAFF
TRBV7-6 | CASSLALGLAAPRREQYF
TRBV6-5 | CASSDTVPQHF
TRBV5-1 | CASSFSTGQYEQYF
TRBV11-3 | CASSSRDSNTEAFF
TRBV7-2 | CASSLDFFNQPQHF
TRBV6-5 | CASSYDRTQPQHF
TRBV13 | CASSFESVGTRSGNTIYF
TRBV7-2 | CASSLAGGEGYTF
TRBV7-9 | CASSPARWGDYGYTF
TRBV5-6 | CASSFPPGQGSTDTQYF